The entry below gives a single TCR beta chain sequence along with its context. The data were taken from a study of T cell responses to AZD1222 COVID-19 vaccine. The table came from immunoSEQ multiplex PCR; TCRdb's copy has only in-frame clones and leaves some out. Of under 150,000 clones listed, around 83% are singletons. V was pared by 0 bases and J by 4 bases, with 9 bases of the junction left unmatched. The CDR3 length is 16 residues. Per the germline V gene, CDR1 is KGHSH and CDR2 is LQKENI. Specimen: peripheral blood, collected on day 0 of MenACWY control vaccination. The V gene is TRBV18, the J gene TRBJ2-7; 7 nucleotides agree with TRBD2. The receptor was derived from an adult in good health. The CDR3 nucleotides read TGTGCCAGCTCACCACCGACCCGCGGGGGTAGATACGAGCAGTACTTC. Translated, it gives CASSPPTRGGRYEQYF.